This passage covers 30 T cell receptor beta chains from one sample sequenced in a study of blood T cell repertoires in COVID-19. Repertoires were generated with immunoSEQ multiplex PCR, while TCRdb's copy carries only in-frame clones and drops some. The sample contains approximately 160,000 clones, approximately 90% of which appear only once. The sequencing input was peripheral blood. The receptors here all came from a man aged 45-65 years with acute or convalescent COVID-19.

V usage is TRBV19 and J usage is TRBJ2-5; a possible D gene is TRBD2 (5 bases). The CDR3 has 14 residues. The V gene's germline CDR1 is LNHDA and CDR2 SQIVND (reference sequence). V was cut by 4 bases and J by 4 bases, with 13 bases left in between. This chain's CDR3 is CASSRGEGSETQYF. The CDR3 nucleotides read TGTGCCAGTAGTAGGGGAGAAGGCTCAGAGACCCAGTACTTC.

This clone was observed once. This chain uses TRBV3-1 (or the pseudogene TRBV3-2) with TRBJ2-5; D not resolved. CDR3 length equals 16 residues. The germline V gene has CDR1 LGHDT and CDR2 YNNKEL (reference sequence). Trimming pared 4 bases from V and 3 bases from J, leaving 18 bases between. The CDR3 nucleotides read TGTGCCAGCAGCCCCACTACCGGTGGGTATGAAGAGACCCAGTACTTC. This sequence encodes CASSPTTGGYEETQYF.

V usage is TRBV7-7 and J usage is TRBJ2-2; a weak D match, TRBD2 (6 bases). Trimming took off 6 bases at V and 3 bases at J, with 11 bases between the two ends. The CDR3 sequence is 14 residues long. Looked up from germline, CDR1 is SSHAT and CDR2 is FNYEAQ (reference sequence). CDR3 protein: CASRASEDTGELFF. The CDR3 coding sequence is TGTGCCAGCAGAGCTAGCGAGGACACCGGGGAGCTGTTTTTT.

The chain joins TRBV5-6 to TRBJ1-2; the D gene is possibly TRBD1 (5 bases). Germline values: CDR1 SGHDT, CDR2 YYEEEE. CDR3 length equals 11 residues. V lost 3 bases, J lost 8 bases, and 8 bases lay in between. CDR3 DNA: TGTGCCAGCAGCTCCGGGGGGGGCTACACCTTC. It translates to CASSSGGGYTF.

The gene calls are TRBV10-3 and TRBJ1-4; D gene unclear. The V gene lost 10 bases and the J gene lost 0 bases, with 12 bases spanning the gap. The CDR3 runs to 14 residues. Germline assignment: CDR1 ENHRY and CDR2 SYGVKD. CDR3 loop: CASGPGATNEKLFF. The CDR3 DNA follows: TGTGCCAGCGGGCCCGGGGCAACTAATGAAAAACTGTTTTTT.

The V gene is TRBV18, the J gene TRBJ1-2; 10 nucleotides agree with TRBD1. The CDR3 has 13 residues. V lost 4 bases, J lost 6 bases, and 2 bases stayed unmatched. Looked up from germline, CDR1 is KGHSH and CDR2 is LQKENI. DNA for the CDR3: TGTGCCAGCTCACAGGGACAGGGGAATGGCTACACCTTC. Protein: CASSQGQGNGYTF.

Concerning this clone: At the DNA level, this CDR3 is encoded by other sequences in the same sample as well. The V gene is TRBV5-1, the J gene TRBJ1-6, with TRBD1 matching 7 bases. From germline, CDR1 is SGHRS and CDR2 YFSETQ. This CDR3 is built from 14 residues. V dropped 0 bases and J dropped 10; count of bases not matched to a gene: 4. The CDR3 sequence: CASSLGQGGSPLHF. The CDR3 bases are TGCGCCAGCAGCTTGGGACAGGGCGGCTCACCCCTCCACTTT.

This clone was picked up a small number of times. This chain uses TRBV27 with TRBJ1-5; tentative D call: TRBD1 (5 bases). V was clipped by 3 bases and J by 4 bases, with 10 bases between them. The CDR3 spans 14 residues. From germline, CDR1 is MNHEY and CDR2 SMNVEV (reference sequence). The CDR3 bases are TGTGCCAGCAGTTTTATTAGGGGAAATCAGCCCCAGCATTTT. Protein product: CASSFIRGNQPQHF.

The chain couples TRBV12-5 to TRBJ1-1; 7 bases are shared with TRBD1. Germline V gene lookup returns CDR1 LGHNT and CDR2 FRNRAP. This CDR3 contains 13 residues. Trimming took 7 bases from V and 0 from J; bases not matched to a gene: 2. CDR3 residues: CASAQGVNTEAFF. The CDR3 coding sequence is TGTGCTAGTGCCCAGGGGGTGAACACTGAAGCTTTCTTT.

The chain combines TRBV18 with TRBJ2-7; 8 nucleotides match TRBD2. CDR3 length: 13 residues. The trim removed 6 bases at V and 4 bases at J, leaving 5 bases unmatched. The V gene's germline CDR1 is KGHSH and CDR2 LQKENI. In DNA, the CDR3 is TGTGCCAGCTCTTCCAGCGGGGGATACGAGCAGTACGTC. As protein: CASSSSGGYEQYV.

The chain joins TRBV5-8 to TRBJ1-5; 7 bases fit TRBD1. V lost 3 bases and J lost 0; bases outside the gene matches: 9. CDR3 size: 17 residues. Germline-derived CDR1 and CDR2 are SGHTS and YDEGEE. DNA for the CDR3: TGTGCCAGCAGCTACGGGACAGAGTCTATTAGCAATCAGCCCCAGCATTTT. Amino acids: CASSYGTESISNQPQHF.

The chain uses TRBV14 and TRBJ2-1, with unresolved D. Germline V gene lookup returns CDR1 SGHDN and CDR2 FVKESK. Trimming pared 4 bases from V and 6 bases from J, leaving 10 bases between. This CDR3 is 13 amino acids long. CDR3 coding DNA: TGTGCCAGCAGCCCAACAAGACTCAATGAGCAGTTCTTC. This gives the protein CASSPTRLNEQFF.

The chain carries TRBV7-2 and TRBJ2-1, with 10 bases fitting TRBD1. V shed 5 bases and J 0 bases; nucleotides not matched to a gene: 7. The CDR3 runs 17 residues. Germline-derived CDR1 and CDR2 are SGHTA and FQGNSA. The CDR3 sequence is CASSMRQGASSYNEQFF. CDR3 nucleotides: TGTGCCAGCAGCATGAGACAGGGGGCGAGCTCCTACAATGAGCAGTTCTTC.

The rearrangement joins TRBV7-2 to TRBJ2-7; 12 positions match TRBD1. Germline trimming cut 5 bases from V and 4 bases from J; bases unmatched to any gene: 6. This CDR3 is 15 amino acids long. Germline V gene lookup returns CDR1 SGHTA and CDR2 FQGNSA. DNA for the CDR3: TGTGCCAGCAGCGCCGGGACAGGGGGCCCGTACGAGCAGTACTTC. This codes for CASSAGTGGPYEQYF.

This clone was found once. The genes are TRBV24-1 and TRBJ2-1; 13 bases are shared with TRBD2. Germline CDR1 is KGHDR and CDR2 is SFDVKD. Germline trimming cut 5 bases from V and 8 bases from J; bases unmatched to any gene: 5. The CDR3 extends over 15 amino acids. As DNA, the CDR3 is TGTGCCACCAGTGCGGGGGGACTAGCGGGATATGAGCAGTTCTTC. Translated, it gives CATSAGGLAGYEQFF.

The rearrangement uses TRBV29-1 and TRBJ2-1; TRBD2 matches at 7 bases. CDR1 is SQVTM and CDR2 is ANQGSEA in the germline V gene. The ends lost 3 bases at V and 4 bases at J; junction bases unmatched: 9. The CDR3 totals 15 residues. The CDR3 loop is CSVEGGVARYNEQFF. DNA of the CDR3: TGCAGCGTTGAGGGAGGGGTAGCGCGGTACAATGAGCAGTTCTTC.

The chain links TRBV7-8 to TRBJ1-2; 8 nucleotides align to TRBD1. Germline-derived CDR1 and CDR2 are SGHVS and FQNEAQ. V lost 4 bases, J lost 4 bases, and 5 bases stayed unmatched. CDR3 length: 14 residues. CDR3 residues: CASSSGQGPYGYTF. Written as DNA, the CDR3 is TGTGCCAGCAGCTCCGGACAGGGACCCTATGGCTACACCTTC.

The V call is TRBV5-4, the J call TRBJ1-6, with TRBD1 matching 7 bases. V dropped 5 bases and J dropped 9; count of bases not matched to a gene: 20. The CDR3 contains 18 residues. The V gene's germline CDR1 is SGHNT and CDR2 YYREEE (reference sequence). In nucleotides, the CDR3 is TGTGCCAGCAGTTCAGGACAGGTTGGAGTGTTAGGCGTTTCACCCCTCCACTTT. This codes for CASSSGQVGVLGVSPLHF.

The CDR3 here is CASSRGIAGELFF. The CDR3 DNA reads TGTGCCAGCAGCCGGGGGATAGCCGGGGAGCTGTTTTTT. The chain joins TRBV5-6 to TRBJ2-2; the D gene is possibly TRBD2 (6 bases). V lost 4 bases, J lost 6 bases, and 10 bases lay in between. This CDR3 is built from 13 residues. Germline CDR1 is SGHDT and CDR2 is YYEEEE.

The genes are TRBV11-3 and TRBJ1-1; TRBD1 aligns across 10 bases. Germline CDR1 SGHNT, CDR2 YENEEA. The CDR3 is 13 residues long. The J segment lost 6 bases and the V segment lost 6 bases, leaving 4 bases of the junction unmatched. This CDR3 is CASSVTGGSEAFF. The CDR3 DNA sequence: TGTGCCAGCAGTGTGACAGGGGGCTCTGAAGCTTTCTTT.

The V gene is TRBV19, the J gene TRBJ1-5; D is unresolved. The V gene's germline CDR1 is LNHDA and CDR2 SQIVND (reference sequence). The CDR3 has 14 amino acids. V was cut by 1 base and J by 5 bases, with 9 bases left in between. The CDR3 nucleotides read TGTGCCAGTAGTATAGGCAACAATTATCAGCCCCAGCATTTT. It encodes CASSIGNNYQPQHF.

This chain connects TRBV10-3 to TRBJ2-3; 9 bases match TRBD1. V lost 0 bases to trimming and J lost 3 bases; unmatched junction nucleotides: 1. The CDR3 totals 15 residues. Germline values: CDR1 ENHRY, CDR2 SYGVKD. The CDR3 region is CAISESDRGTDTQYF. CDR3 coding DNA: TGTGCCATCAGTGAGTCCGACAGGGGGACAGATACGCAGTATTTT.

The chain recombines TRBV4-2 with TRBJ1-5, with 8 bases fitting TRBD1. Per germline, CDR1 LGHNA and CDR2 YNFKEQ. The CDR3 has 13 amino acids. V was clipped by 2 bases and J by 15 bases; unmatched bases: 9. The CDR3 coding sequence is TGTGCCAGCAGCCAACACGGGACAGGCCAACGGCATTTT. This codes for CASSQHGTGQRHF.

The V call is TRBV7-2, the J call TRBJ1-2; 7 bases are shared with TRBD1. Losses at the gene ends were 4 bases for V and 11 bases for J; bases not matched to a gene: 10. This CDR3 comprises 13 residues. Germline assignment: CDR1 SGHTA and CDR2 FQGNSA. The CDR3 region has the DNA TGTGCCAGCAGCTGGGGACAGACTGAATTATACACCTTC. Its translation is CASSWGQTELYTF.

Written as DNA, the CDR3 is TGTGCCACCTACAGTTCGTCCTCTGGGGCCAACGTCCTGACTTTC. The encoded protein is CATYSSSSGANVLTF. The chain combines TRBV6-6 with TRBJ2-6, with D uncertain. This CDR3 contains 15 residues. Looked up from germline, CDR1 is MNHNY and CDR2 is SVGAGI (reference sequence). V dropped 10 bases and J dropped 0 bases, with 13 bases sitting between them.

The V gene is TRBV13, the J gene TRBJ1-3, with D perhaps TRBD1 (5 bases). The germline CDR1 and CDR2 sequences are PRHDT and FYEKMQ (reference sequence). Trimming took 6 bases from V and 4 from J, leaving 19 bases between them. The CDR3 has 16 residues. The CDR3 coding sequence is TGTGCCAGCAGAGCCATCACCGGGACTGGCGGAAACACCATATATTTT. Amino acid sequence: CASRAITGTGGNTIYF.

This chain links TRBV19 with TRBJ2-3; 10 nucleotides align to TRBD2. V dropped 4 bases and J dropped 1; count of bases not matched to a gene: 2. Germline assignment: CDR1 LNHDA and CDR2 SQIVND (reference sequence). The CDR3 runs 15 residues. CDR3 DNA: TGTGCCAGTAGTACCACTAGCGGGGGCACAGATACGCAGTATTTT. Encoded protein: CASSTTSGGTDTQYF.

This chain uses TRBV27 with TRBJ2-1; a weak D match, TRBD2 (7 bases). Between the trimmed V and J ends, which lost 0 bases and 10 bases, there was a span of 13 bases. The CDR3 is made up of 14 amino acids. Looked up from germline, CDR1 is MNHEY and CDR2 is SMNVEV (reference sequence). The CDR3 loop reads CASSLSGGAPEQFF. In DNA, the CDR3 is TGTGCCAGCAGTTTATCGGGGGGGGCTCCGGAGCAGTTCTTC.

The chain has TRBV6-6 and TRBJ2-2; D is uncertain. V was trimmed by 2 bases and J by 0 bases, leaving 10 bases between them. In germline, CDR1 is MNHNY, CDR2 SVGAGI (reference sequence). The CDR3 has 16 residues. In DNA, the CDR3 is TGTGCCAGCAGTTACGGCCAGGCCACGAACACCGGGGAGCTGTTTTTT. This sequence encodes CASSYGQATNTGELFF.

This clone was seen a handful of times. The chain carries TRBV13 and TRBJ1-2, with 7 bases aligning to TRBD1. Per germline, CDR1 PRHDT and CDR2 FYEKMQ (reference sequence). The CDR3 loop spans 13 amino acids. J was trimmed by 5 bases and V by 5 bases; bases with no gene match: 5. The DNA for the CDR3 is TGTGCCAGCAGCCCCGACAGGGATTATGGCTACACCTTC. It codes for CASSPDRDYGYTF.